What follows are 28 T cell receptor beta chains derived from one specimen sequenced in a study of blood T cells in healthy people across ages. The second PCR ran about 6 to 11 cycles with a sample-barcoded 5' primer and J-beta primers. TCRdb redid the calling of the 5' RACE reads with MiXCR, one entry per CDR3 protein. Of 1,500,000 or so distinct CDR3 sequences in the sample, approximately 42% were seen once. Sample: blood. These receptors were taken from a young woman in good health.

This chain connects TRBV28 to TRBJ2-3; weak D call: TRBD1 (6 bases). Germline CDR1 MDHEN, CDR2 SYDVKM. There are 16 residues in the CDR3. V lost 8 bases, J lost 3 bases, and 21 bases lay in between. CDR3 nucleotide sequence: TGTGCCAGCTCCTTACCTCCGGGACACCCTACAGATACGCAGTATTTT. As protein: CASSLPPGHPTDTQYF.

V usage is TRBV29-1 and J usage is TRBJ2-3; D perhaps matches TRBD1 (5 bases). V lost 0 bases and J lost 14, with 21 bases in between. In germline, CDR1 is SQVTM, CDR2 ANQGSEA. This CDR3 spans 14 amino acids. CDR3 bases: TGCAGCGTTGAAGATCTTCTAGGGGCAGGGCGCACGTATTTT. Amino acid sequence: CSVEDLLGAGRTYF.

The CDR3 here is CSAGGSDLNYGYTF. The CDR3 DNA reads TGCAGTGCTGGTGGCAGCGACCTCAACTATGGCTACACCTTC. The chain joins TRBV20-1 to TRBJ1-2; D not resolved. The CDR3 loop spans 14 amino acids. CDR1 and CDR2 from the germline V gene are DFQATT and SNEGSKA (reference sequence). Deletions cut 5 bases from V and 2 bases from J, with 15 bases between.

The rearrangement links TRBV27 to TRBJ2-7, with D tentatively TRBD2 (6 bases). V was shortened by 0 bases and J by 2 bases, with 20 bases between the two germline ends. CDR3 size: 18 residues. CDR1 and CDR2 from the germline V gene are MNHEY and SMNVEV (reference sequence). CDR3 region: CASSLSGGLRADTYEQYF. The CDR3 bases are TGTGCCAGCAGTTTATCGGGGGGATTACGAGCTGATACCTACGAGCAGTACTTC.

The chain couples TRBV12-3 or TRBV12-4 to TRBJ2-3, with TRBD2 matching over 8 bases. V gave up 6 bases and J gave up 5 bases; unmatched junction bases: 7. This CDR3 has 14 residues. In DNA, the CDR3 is TGTGCCAGCAGCCCCGGGACTAGTCAAGATACGCAGTATTTT. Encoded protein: CASSPGTSQDTQYF.

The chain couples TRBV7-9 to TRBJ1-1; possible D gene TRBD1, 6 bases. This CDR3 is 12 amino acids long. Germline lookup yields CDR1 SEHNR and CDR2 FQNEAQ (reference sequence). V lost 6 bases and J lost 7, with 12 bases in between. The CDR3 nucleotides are TGTGCCAGCAGGGACAGTAAGCTTGAAGCTTTCTTT. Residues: CASRDSKLEAFF.

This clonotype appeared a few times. CDR3 sequence reads: CASSYSPTSVETQYF. The CDR3 region has the DNA TGTGCCAGCAGTTACTCACCGACTAGCGTAGAGACCCAGTACTTC. The V call is TRBV6-2 or TRBV6-3, the J call TRBJ2-5; 8 positions match TRBD2. V shed 0 bases, J shed 4 bases, and the junction held 4 bases outside the gene matches. The CDR3 has 15 residues. Germline V gene data show CDR1 as MNHEY and CDR2 as SVGEGT.

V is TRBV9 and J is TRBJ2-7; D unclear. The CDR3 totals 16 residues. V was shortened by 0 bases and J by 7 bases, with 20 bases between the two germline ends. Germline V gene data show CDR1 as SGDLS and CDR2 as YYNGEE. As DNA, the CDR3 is TGTGCCAGCAGCGTAGCTCCGGATCCCTCCTACAATGAGCAGTACTTC. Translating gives CASSVAPDPSYNEQYF.

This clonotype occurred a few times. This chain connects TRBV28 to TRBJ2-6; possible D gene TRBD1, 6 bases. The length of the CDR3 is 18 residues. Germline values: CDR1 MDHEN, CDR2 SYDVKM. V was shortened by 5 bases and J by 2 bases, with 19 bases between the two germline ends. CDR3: CASSPFTGNRPGANVLTF. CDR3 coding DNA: TGTGCCAGCAGTCCCTTTACAGGGAATCGCCCTGGGGCCAACGTCCTGACTTTC. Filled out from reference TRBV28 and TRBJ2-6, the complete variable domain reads DVKVTQSSRYLVKRTGEKVFLECVQDMDHENMFWYRQDPGLGLRLIYFSYDVKMKEKGDIPEGYSVSREKKERFSLILESASTNQTSMYLCASSPFTGNRPGANVLTFGAGSRLTVL.

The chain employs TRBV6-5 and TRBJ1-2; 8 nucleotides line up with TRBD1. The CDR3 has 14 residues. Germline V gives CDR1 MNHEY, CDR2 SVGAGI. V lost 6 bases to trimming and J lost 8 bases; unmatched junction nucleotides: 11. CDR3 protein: CASRGLTGEGGYTF. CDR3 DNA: TGTGCCAGCAGGGGTCTGACAGGGGAAGGCGGCTACACCTTC.

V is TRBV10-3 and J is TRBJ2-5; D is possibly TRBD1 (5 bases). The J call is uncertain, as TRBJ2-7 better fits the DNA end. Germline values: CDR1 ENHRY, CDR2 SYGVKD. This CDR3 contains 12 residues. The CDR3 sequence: CAISAQGYEQYF. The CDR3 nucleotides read TGTGCCATCAGTGCCCAGGGATACGAGCAGTACTTC.

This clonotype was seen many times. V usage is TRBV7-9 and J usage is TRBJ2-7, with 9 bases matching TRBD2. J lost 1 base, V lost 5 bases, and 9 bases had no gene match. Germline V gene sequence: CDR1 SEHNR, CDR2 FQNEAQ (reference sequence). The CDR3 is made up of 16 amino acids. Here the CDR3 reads CASSRSSSGVSYEQYF. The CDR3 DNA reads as TGTGCCAGCAGCCGCTCCTCTAGCGGGGTTTCCTACGAGCAGTACTTC.

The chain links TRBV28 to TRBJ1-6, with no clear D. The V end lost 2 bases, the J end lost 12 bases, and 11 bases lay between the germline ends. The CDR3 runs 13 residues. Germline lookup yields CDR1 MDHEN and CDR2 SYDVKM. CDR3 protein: CASSLTGGLPLHF. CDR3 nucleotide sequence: TGTGCCAGCAGTTTAACTGGCGGATTACCCCTCCACTTT.

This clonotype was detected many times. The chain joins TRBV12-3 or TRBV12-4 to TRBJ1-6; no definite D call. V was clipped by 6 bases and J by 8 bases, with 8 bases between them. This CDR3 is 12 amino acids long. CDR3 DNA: TGTGCCAGCAGCCTCGCTGATTCACCCCTCCACTTT. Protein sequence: CASSLADSPLHF.

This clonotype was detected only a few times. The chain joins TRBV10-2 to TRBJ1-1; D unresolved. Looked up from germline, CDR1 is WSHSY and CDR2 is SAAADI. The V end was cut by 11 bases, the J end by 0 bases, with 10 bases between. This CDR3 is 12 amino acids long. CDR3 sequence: CAVGDMNTEAFF. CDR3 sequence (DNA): TGCGCCGTAGGAGATATGAACACTGAAGCTTTCTTT.

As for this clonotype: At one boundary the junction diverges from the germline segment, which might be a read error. The CDR3: CASSSRGDRSNEKYF. The CDR3 region has the DNA TGCGCCAGCAGCTCACGGGGGGACCGAAGTAACGAGAAGTACTTC. The V call is TRBV5-1, the J call TRBJ2-7, with 7 bases lining up with TRBD2. CDR1 SGHRS and CDR2 YFSETQ come from the germline V gene. The CDR3 is 15 residues long.

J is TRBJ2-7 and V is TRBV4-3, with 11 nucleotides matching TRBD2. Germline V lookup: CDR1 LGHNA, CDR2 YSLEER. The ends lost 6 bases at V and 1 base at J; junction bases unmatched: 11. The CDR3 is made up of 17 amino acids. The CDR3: CASSQSPSSGGSYEQYF. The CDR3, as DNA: TGCGCCAGCAGTCAATCGCCATCTAGCGGGGGGTCCTACGAGCAGTACTTC.

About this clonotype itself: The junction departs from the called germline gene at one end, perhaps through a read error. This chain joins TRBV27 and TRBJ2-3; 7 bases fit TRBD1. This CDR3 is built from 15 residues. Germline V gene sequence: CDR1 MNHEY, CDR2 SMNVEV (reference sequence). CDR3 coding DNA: TGTGCCAGCAGTAGAACAGGGGTGAGGACAGATACGCGGTATTTT. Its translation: CASSRTGVRTDTRYF.

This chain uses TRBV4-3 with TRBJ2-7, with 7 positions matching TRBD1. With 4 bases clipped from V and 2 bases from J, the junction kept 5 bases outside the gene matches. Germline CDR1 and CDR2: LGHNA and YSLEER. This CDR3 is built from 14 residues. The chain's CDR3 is CASSRFQGAYEQYF. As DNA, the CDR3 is TGCGCCAGCAGCCGCTTCCAGGGGGCCTACGAGCAGTACTTC.

CDR3 region: CASRRGTMNTEAFF. In DNA, the CDR3 is TGTGCCAGCAGGAGGGGAACCATGAACACTGAAGCTTTCTTT. The chain employs TRBV6-2 or TRBV6-3 and TRBJ1-1; possibly TRBD1 for D (5 bases). This CDR3 is built from 14 residues. CDR1 is MNHEY and CDR2 is SVGEGT in the germline V gene. With 6 bases removed from V and 0 bases from J, the gap between germline ends came to 11 bases.

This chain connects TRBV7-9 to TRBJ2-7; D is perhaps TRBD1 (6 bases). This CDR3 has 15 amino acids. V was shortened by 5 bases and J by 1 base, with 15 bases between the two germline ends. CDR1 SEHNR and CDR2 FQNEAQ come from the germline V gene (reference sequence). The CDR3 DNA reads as TGTGCCAGCAGCGACAACAGGGTCGGTTCCTACGAGCAGTACTTC. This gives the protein CASSDNRVGSYEQYF.

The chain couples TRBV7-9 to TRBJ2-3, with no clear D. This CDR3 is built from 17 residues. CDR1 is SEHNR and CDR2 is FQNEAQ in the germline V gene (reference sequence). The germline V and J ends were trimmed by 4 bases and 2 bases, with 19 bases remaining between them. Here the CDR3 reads CASSSIFGSLNTDTQYF. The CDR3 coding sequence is TGTGCCAGCAGCTCCATTTTTGGTAGCCTAAACACAGATACGCAGTATTTT.

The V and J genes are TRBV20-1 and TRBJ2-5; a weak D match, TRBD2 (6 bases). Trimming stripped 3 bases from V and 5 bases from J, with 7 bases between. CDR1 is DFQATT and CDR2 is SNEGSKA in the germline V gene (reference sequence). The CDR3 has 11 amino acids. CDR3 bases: TGCAGTGCTAGTCTAGCGGAGACCCAGTACTTC. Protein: CSASLAETQYF.

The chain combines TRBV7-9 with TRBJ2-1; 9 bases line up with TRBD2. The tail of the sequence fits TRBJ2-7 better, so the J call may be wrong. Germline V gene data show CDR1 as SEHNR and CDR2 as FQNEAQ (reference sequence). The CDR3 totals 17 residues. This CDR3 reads CASSLAAGGPSYNEQYF. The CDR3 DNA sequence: TGTGCCAGCAGCTTAGCAGCGGGGGGCCCCTCCTACAATGAGCAGTACTTC.

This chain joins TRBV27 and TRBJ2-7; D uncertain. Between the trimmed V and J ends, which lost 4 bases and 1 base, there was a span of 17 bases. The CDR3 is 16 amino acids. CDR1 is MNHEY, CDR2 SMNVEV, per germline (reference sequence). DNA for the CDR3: TGTGCCAGCAGTTCCGTCCTGGAGCTTCTGTCCTACGAGCAGTACTTC. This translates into CASSSVLELLSYEQYF.

The CDR3 protein is CSARGRGRGGYTF. The DNA for the CDR3 is TGCAGTGCTAGGGGAAGAGGGCGCGGCGGCTACACCTTC. The V call is TRBV20-1, the J call TRBJ1-2; no definite D call. V gave up 3 bases and J gave up 8 bases, with 16 bases separating them. The germline V gene encodes CDR1 DFQATT and CDR2 SNEGSKA (reference sequence). The CDR3 runs 13 residues.

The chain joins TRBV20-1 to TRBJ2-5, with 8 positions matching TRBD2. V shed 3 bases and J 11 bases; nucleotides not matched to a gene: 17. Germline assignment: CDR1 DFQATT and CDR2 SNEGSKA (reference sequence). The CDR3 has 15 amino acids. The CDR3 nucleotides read TGCAGTGCTAGTAGGGCCCCTGGACTAGCTAATGAGCAGTACTTC. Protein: CSASRAPGLANEQYF.

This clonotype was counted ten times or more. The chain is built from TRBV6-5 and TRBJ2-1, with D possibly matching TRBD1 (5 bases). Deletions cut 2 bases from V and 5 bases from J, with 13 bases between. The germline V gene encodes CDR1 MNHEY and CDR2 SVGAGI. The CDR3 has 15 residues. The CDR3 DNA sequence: TGTGCCAGCAGTTACGAACTGGGCAGGGACAATGAGCAGTTCTTC. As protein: CASSYELGRDNEQFF.